Listed below are T cell receptor beta chains from one sample, sequenced in a study of tumor-infiltrating lymphocytes in primary liver carcinoma. One entry per CDR3 protein, called by TCRdb with MiXCR from the multiplex PCR reads. The profile shows about 92,000 distinct CDR3 sequences, just over 65% of them singletons. Specimen: tumor-adjacent normal liver tissue. These receptors originate from a man in his forties or fifties with primary liver carcinoma and hepatitis B virus infection. Each CDR3 is given with its conserved first and last residue. Each record gives: J gene, CDR3 length, V gene, clone size, D gene, CDR3 protein, CDR3 DNA. A D gene is named only where the DNA matches it firmly. Rows may omit the clone size; those that give it use once, few, many or a size class.

TRBJ2-1 13 TRBV29-1 once TRBD2 CSASGGSRNEQIF TGCAGCGCGAGCGGGGGTAGTCGCAATGAGCAGATCTTC
TRBJ2-3 15 TRBV28 - - CASSPGEESTDTQYF TGTGCCAGCAGTCCCGGGGAGGAGAGCACAGATACGCAGTATTTT
TRBJ2-2 16 TRBV2 - TRBD2 CASRDLAGGSTGELFF TGTGCCAGCAGAGACTTAGCGGGAGGTAGCACCGGGGAGCTGTTTTTT
TRBJ2-7 13 TRBV29-1 once - CSVESQCSYEQYF TGCAGCGTTGAGTCTCAATGCTCCTACGAGCAGTATTTC
TRBJ2-2 15 TRBV13 few - CTSSFVSANTGELFF TGTACCAGTAGCTTCGTCAGTGCGAACACCGGGGAGCTGTTTTTT
TRBJ2-7 14 TRBV6-5 many TRBD2 CASSYGLAGGEQYF TGTGCCAGCAGTTATGGACTAGCGGGAGGAGAGCAGTACTTC
TRBJ2-7 15 TRBV11-2 - TRBD2 CDSSLFGTRGYEQYF TGTGACAGCAGCCTCTTCGGGACTAGAGGCTACGAGCAGTACTTC
TRBJ2-7 14 TRBV6-1 many - CASSEPQGRYEQYF TGTGCCAGCAGTGAACCCCAGGGGAGGTACGAGCAGTACTTC
TRBJ1-1 12 TRBV29-1 once - CSGSETNTEAFF TGCAGCGGATCCGAGACAAACACTGAAGCTTTCTTT
TRBJ1-1 12 TRBV29-1 - - CSVVGLRSATFF TGCAGCGTAGTGGGACTCAGGAGCGCAACTTTCTTT
TRBJ2-2 14 TRBV4-1 - - CASNQGAGIGELFF TGTGCCAGCAACCAAGGAGCCGGGATCGGAGAGCTGTTTTTT
TRBJ2-7 15 TRBV29-1 - TRBD2 CGVEVLAGGQYEQYF TGCGGCGTTGAAGTGTTAGCGGGAGGGCAGTACGAGCAGTATTTC
TRBJ2-7 15 TRBV7-8 - - CACSLLGQWGHEQYF TGTGCCTGCAGCTTACTGGGCCAGTGGGGCCACGAGCAGTACTTC
TRBJ2-7 14 TRBV30 few - CAWSVKDHSYEQYF TGTGCCTGGAGTGTAAAGGACCACTCCTACGAGCAGTACTTC
TRBJ1-6 15 TRBV11-2 - TRBD1 CTSSLTQGVLSPLHF TGTACCAGCAGCTTAACACAGGGGGTGCTTTCACCCCTCCACTTT
TRBJ2-2 14 TRBV6-5 - - CAVSYWASTGELFF TGTGCCGTCAGTTACTGGGCATCCACCGGGGAGCTGTTTTTT
TRBJ1-2 14 TRBV10-3 many - CAISESKGGYGYTF TGTGCCATCAGTGAGTCGAAGGGCGGCTATGGCTACACCTTC
TRBJ2-3 11 TRBV29-1 many - CSVEEVYPQYF TGCAGCGTTGAAGAGGTCTACCCGCAGTATTTT
TRBJ2-5 12 TRBV29-1 many - CSARGGRETQYF TGCAGTGCCCGAGGGGGGAGAGAGACCCAGTACTTC
TRBJ2-5 14 TRBV5-1 - TRBD2 CASKPGLASETQYF TGCGCCAGCAAGCCGGGACTAGCATCTGAGACCCAGTACTTC
TRBJ2-7 16 TRBV6-1 many TRBD2 CASSKTLAGGDYEQYF TGTGCCAGCAGTAAAACACTAGCGGGAGGAGACTACGAGCAGTACTTC
TRBJ2-2 13 TRBV29-1 many - CSVGERYTGELFF TGCAGCGTTGGTGAGAGATACACCGGGGAGCTGTTTTTT
TRBJ2-7 14 TRBV10-2 - - CASSPTVQANEQYF TGCGCCAGCAGTCCGACGGTGCAGGCCAACGAGCAGTACTTC
TRBJ2-2 14 TRBV5-1 - TRBD2 CASSLSTSAGELFF TGCGCCAGCAGCTTATCGACTAGCGCCGGGGAGCTGTTTTTT
TRBJ2-3 13 TRBV2 - - CASNVRPADTQYF TGTGCCAGTAACGTGAGACCGGCAGATACGCAGTATTTT